This T cell receptor (beta chain) is drawn from a study of CD8+CD57+ T cells in acquired aplastic anemia (dated 2018 in TCRdb). Background on the whole study: On average, sorted CD4+ and CD8+ cells yielded around 3.1 ug of extracted DNA, with a range of about 0.18 to 27.4 ug.

The investigation overall reported the following: Patients and healthy controls showed no significant difference in CD8+ Simpson's diversity (P=0.060). Over 25 CD8+ CDR3 sequences were found in both patients and controls but appeared to be highly expressed in patients and within the immunodominant clones of the patients.

Profiling of TCR beta VDJ combinations and CDR3 sequences used genomic DNA as the template. TCR repertoire sequencing was run on an Illumina HiSeq 2000. Under the source paper's analysis protocol: Repertoire assessment relied on Simpson's diversity index, CDR3 size and DJ length profiles, and TRBV/TRBJ rearrangement plots. The most abundant DNA sequence in the deep sequencing data was taken as the immunodominant clone. CDR3 amino acid sequences were screened for sharing across subjects and compared with published repertoires and the VDJdb database. TCRdb ran its own pipeline on the public reads, namely fastp trimming at Q25 and MiXCR clone calling, and kept in-frame beta chains. Records with the same CDR3 protein are collapsed into one entry carrying the most frequent genes and DNA. These V and J calls derive from TCRdb rather than the authors' analysis. For this sample the table gives under 350,000 distinct CDR3 sequences, of which 45% to 70% were detected only once. Of the sample, less than 10% falls within the top ten clones.

In this study, sorted CD4+ and CD8+ T cells from the blood of healthy subjects and of severe aplastic anemia patients had their TCR repertoires deep-sequenced. Ficoll-Paque density gradient centrifugation was used to isolate peripheral blood mononuclear cells. CD4+ and CD8+ T cells were sorted by FACS or magnetic beads before DNA extraction. Concerning this clonotype: Its cognate antigen has yet to be identified. No per-base quality is available; no much larger clone lies one base away.

Trimming costs V 6 bases and J 3 bases, and their ends lie 11 bases apart. Counted from cysteine to phenylalanine, this CDR3 has 13 amino acids. The entry retains the CDR3 DNA only, 39 bases that are in frame from base 1. From the germline V gene (reference sequence), CDR1 is DFQATT and CDR2 is SNEGSKA. The receptor comes from a human donor with severe aplastic anemia or a healthy control (not recorded which). The chain joins TRBV20-1 to TRBJ1-4; the D gene cannot be named for sure. The sample was sorted CD4+, CD8+, or CD8+CD57+ T cells (not recorded which) from PBMCs. The CDR3 here reads CSAITWANEKLFF. The DNA sequence follows: TGCAGTGCCATAACATGGGCTAATGAAAAACTGTTTTTT.